This TCR beta chain was captured by sequencing in a study of regulatory T cells in long-lasting Graves disease. Libraries of TCR beta came from iRepertoire HTBI primers plus Arm-PCR of CDR3 regions. TCRdb analysed the multiplex PCR reads with MiXCR anew, one entry per CDR3 protein. The sample records hundreds of thousands of distinct CDR3 sequences, less than 20% being singletons. This CDR3 comprises 14 residues. The V end was cut by 6 bases, the J end by 4 bases, with 15 bases between. Germline V gene data show CDR1 as SEHNR and CDR2 as FQNEAQ (reference sequence). The time point here: newly diagnosed GD, antithyroid drugs for less than 3 months. The TCR library was made from RNA that had been extracted from PBMCs in TRIzol. In addition, the sample was reused for a study of T cells in Graves' hyperthyroidism and ophthalmopathy.

The chain carries TRBV7-9 and TRBJ1-1; D possibly corresponds to TRBD1 (6 bases). This TCR came from a woman in her twenties or thirties with Graves disease. This specimen consisted of peripheral blood mononuclear cells (PBMCs), obtained at new diagnosis, from a patient treated with antithyroid drugs. Here the CDR3 reads CASRNSGVSTEAFF. The CDR3 DNA is TGTGCCAGCAGAAACTCAGGGGTTTCCACTGAAGCTTTCTTT.